What follows are 27 T cell receptor beta chains derived from one specimen sequenced in a study of sequential checkpoint blockade in melanoma. The table came from immunoSEQ multiplex PCR; TCRdb's copy has only in-frame clones and leaves some out. Altogether more than 15,000 clones are present, approximately 70% being singletons, with the ten largest covering over 20%. Treatment meaning: randomized to nivolumab then ipilimumab (arm A) or the reverse (arm B). Sample: CD8+ T cells sorted from blood (inferred from file names), taken from a patient given nivolumab and ipilimumab in sequence. These receptors were collected from a human donor with melanoma.

This clone has at least ten counts. CDR3 DNA: TGTGCCAGCAGCCCGACTACAGGGGCGAACACTGAAGCTTTCTTT. As protein: CASSPTTGANTEAFF. The chain combines TRBV7-2 with TRBJ1-1, with 7 bases matching TRBD1. Germline V gene lookup returns CDR1 SGHTA and CDR2 FQGNSA. The CDR3 consists of 15 residues. With 5 bases clipped from V and 1 base from J, the junction kept 7 bases outside the gene matches.

This chain links TRBV5-1 with TRBJ1-2; D is perhaps TRBD1 (6 bases). V was shortened by 0 bases and J by 5 bases, with 14 bases between the two germline ends. CDR3 length equals 15 residues. The germline gives CDR1 SGHRS, CDR2 YFSETQ. The CDR3 is CASSLDSGQGYGYTF. The CDR3 DNA is TGCGCCAGCAGCTTGGATTCTGGCCAGGGGTATGGCTACACCTTC.

This chain links TRBV19 with TRBJ1-1; 9 bases line up with TRBD1. The CDR3 is 16 residues long. CDR1 is LNHDA, CDR2 SQIVND, per germline (reference sequence). The junction had 13 bases not matched to a gene; V was cut back by 10 bases and J by 1 base. The CDR3 here is CATKDRTGEGNTEAFF. The CDR3 nucleotides read TGTGCCACAAAAGATCGGACAGGGGAAGGGAACACTGAAGCTTTCTTT. The full variable domain, with the rest looked up from reference TRBV19 and TRBJ1-1, is DGGITQSPKYLFRKEGQNVTLSCEQNLNHDAMYWYRQDPGQGLRLIYYSQIVNDFQKGDIAEGYSVSREKKESFPLTVTSAQKNPTAFYLCATKDRTGEGNTEAFFGQGTRLTVV.

Only one count was recorded for this clone. The genes are TRBV5-1 and TRBJ1-2, with 8 bases fitting TRBD1. The CDR3 loop spans 14 amino acids. Germline loops: CDR1 SGHRS, CDR2 YFSETQ. Trimming removed 3 bases from V and 6 bases from J; junction bases left unmatched: 7. CDR3 sequence (DNA): TGCGCCAGCAGCTCTTGGACAGGGACGAATGGCTACACCTTC. It translates to CASSSWTGTNGYTF.

The chain carries TRBV27 and TRBJ1-1; possible D gene TRBD1, 5 bases. Germline values: CDR1 MNHEY, CDR2 SMNVEV (reference sequence). The CDR3 covers 14 residues. Trimming cost V 4 bases and J 0 bases, with 9 bases left between them. CDR3 coding DNA: TGTGCCAGCAGTTCGGACATGCTGAACACTGAAGCTTTCTTT. Its translation is CASSSDMLNTEAFF.

The chain links TRBV6-1 to TRBJ2-7; 7 bases agree with TRBD2. There are 15 residues in the CDR3. CDR1 is MNHNS, CDR2 SASEGT, per germline. Trimming took 5 bases from V and 2 from J; bases not matched to a gene: 9. This CDR3 reads CASSPILGGTYEQYF. The CDR3 DNA reads as TGTGCCAGCAGTCCTATTCTGGGGGGGACCTACGAGCAGTACTTC.

In its sample, this clone was seen a few times. An end of the junction does not agree with germline; a read error may underlie this. The rearrangement links TRBV10-3 to TRBJ1-2; 7 nucleotides line up with TRBD1. There are 15 residues in the CDR3. Germline CDR1 is ENHRY and CDR2 is SYGVKD. DNA of the CDR3: TGTGCCAGCAGTACCAGGACAGGAAGGGCGGCTGGCTACACCTTC. As protein: CASSTRTGRAAGYTF.

This clone has more than one count but fewer than ten. V is TRBV11-2 and J is TRBJ1-2, with a weak D call TRBD1 (5 bases). Germline lookup yields CDR1 SGHAT and CDR2 FQNNGV. V lost 6 bases, J lost 3 bases, and 17 bases lay in between. This CDR3 region has 15 residues. CDR3 in DNA: TGTGCCAGCAGTCCTTCGACAGTCACTTACTATGGCTACACCTTC. As protein: CASSPSTVTYYGYTF. Complete variable domain (other parts from reference TRBV11-2 and TRBJ1-2): EAGVAQSPRYKIIEKRQSVAFWCNPISGHATLYWYQQILGQGPKLLIQFQNNGVVDDSQLPKDRFSAERLKGVDSTLKIQPAKLEDSAVYLCASSPSTVTYYGYTFGSGTRLTVV.

CDR3 sequence: CASSHLPDLAGQGDNEQFF. As DNA, the CDR3 is TGTGCCAGCAGCCACCTACCGGATCTAGCGGGCCAGGGGGACAATGAGCAGTTCTTC. The chain carries TRBV7-9 and TRBJ2-1, with a weak D call TRBD2 (8 bases). CDR1 and CDR2 (germline): SEHNR, FQNEAQ (reference sequence). V lost 5 bases and J 5 bases, leaving 28 bases between the germline ends. The CDR3 runs to 19 residues.

This chain links TRBV30 with TRBJ2-2; 8 bases align to TRBD2. V was pared by 3 bases and J by 5 bases, with 8 bases of the junction left unmatched. This CDR3 comprises 15 residues. Germline V lookup: CDR1 GTSNPN, CDR2 SVGIG (reference sequence). The CDR3 reads CAWSDPGLVTGELFF. CDR3 coding DNA: TGTGCCTGGAGCGATCCGGGACTAGTTACCGGGGAGCTGTTTTTT. The full variable domain, in which reference TRBV30 and TRBJ2-2 provide the parts outside the CDR3, is SQTIHQWPATLVQPVGSPLSLECTVEGTSNPNLYWYRQAAGRGLQLLFYSVGIGQISSEVPQNLSASRPQDRQFILSSKKLLLSDSGFYLCAWSDPGLVTGELFFGEGSRLTVL.

V usage is TRBV9 and J usage is TRBJ2-7; D ambiguous. Germline CDR1 reads SGDLS; CDR2 reads YYNGEE. V was clipped by 0 bases and J by 1 base, with 5 bases between them. The CDR3 runs 13 residues. The CDR3 loop is CASSVGPSYEQYF. The CDR3 DNA reads TGTGCCAGCAGCGTAGGGCCATCCTACGAGCAGTACTTC.

This clone was detected a few times. In DNA form, the CDR3 reads TGTGCCAGCAGCTTAGCGGGGGGGACCACTGAAGCTTTCTTT. Protein product: CASSLAGGTTEAFF. V gene TRBV7-6 combines with J gene TRBJ1-1; possibly TRBD1 for D (5 bases). CDR1 and CDR2 from the germline V gene are SGHVS and FNYEAQ. CDR3 length equals 14 residues. The germline V and J ends were trimmed by 0 bases and 4 bases, with 9 bases remaining between them.

Regarding this clone: The junction departs from the called germline gene at one end, perhaps through a read error. The V and J genes are TRBV7-9 and TRBJ2-5; 7 bases line up with TRBD1. CDR1 and CDR2 from the germline V gene are SEHNR and FQNEAQ (reference sequence). The CDR3 has 15 amino acids. CDR3 DNA sequence: TGTGCCTGCAGCATCCGACAGGGACGGAAAGAGACCCAGTACTTC. Protein: CACSIRQGRKETQYF.

The rearrangement links TRBV28 to TRBJ2-1, with TRBD2 matching 11 bases. Trimming at V came to 5 bases and at J to 6 bases, leaving 6 bases not matched to a gene. Germline assignment: CDR1 MDHEN and CDR2 SYDVKM. CDR3 size: 15 residues. The CDR3 sequence is CASSLTSGGFNEQFF. In DNA, the CDR3 is TGTGCCAGCAGTCTTACTAGCGGGGGATTCAATGAGCAGTTCTTC.

The chain has TRBV29-1 and TRBJ2-4, with D possibly TRBD2 on 6 matching bases. The V gene lost 5 bases and the J gene lost 0 bases, with 14 bases spanning the gap. This CDR3 is 15 amino acids long. Germline V CDR1 and CDR2: SQVTM, ANQGSEA. CDR3 amino acids: CSVPSGELAKNIQYF. As DNA, the CDR3 is TGCAGCGTTCCCTCGGGGGAACTAGCCAAAAACATTCAGTACTTC.

This clone is termed medium-sized (0.01 to 0.1%). The DNA of the CDR3 is TGCGCCAGCAGCTTTACGGGAGAGCCCTACGAGCAGTACTTC. It encodes CASSFTGEPYEQYF. The chain joins TRBV5-1 to TRBJ2-7; D perhaps matches TRBD2 (6 bases). The V end was cut by 2 bases, the J end by 2 bases, with 11 bases between. The CDR3 is 14 residues long. The germline CDR1 and CDR2 sequences are SGHRS and YFSETQ.

In its sample, this clone was seen a few times. The chain uses TRBV27 and TRBJ2-7; 11 positions match TRBD2. Germline CDR1 reads MNHEY; CDR2 reads SMNVEV (reference sequence). The length of the CDR3 is 15 residues. After removal of 2 bases from V and 3 bases from J, the junction contained 3 bases not matched to a gene. As DNA, the CDR3 is TGTGCCAGCAGTTTAGAACTAGCGGGGGTCTACGAGCAGTACTTC. Translation gives CASSLELAGVYEQYF.

The CDR3 sequence is CASSLSPGVGHGYTF. In DNA form, the CDR3 reads TGTGCCAGCAGTCTCTCCCCGGGAGTGGGGCATGGCTACACCTTC. V and J are TRBV6-5 and TRBJ1-2; TRBD1 is a possible D gene (5 bases). V shed 5 bases and J shed 6 bases, with 19 bases lying between them. CDR1 and CDR2 from the germline V gene are MNHEY and SVGAGI. The CDR3 totals 15 residues.

This sequence joins TRBV2 and TRBJ2-7; TRBD1 agrees at 12 bases. The junction had 4 bases not matched to a gene; V was cut back by 8 bases and J by 5 bases. The length of the CDR3 is 13 residues. Germline V CDR1 and CDR2: SNHLY, FYNNEI. The CDR3 coding sequence is TGTGCCAGCGGGACAGGGGGCGGGGACGAGCAGTACTTC. It specifies CASGTGGGDEQYF.

The J gene is TRBJ2-2, the V gene TRBV7-2; 8 nucleotides agree with TRBD1. CDR1 is SGHTA, CDR2 FQGNSA, per germline. The V and J ends lost 4 bases and 4 bases, in that order; junction bases with no gene match: 8. There are 16 residues in the CDR3. The DNA of the CDR3 is TGTGCCAGCAGCTCCGGGACAGGTAGACCCACCGGGGAGCTGTTTTTT. Protein product: CASSSGTGRPTGELFF.

A word on this clone: It differs at one base from a far larger clone, so likely a read error. Additional DNA sequences in this sample encode the identical CDR3. J is TRBJ2-7 and V is TRBV7-9; 8 nucleotides line up with TRBD2. This CDR3 contains 17 residues. CDR1 and CDR2 from the germline V gene are SEHNR and FQNEAQ (reference sequence). V shed 1 base, J shed 0 bases, and the junction held 8 bases outside the gene matches. The CDR3: CASSLGGLAGRSYEQYF. The CDR3 bases are TGTGCCAGCAGCTTAGGGGGGCTAGCGGGCCGCTCCTACGAGCAGTACTTC.

This clone has a handful of counts. The chain links TRBV7-9 to TRBJ2-7, with D possibly matching TRBD1 (5 bases). The CDR3 loop spans 13 amino acids. Germline CDR1 and CDR2: SEHNR and FQNEAQ (reference sequence). V was clipped by 3 bases and J by 6 bases, with 12 bases between them. In nucleotides, the CDR3 is TGTGCCAGCAGCTTGGAAACCAGGGCCGAGCAGTACTTC. Its protein is CASSLETRAEQYF.

The V and J genes are TRBV6-5 and TRBJ2-7, with no clear D. The germline V gene has CDR1 MNHEY and CDR2 SVGAGI. The V end was cut by 3 bases, the J end by 5 bases, with 8 bases between. The CDR3 covers 12 residues. CDR3 amino acids: CASSYSPDEQYF. The CDR3 region has the DNA TGTGCCAGCAGTTATTCCCCAGACGAGCAGTACTTC.

CDR3 loop: CSVEVGQGNTGELFF. DNA of the CDR3: TGCAGCGTTGAAGTCGGACAGGGGAACACCGGGGAGCTGTTTTTT. This chain uses TRBV29-1 with TRBJ2-2; 8 bases agree with TRBD1. The CDR3 has 15 amino acids. Losses at the gene ends were 1 base for V and 1 base for J; bases not matched to a gene: 2. Germline values: CDR1 SQVTM, CDR2 ANQGSEA.

The genes are TRBV29-1 and TRBJ2-7; D gene uncertain. Per the germline V gene, CDR1 is SQVTM and CDR2 is ANQGSEA. The CDR3 contains 10 residues. Trimming took 5 bases from V and 2 from J, leaving 4 bases between them. The CDR3 spells CSVLAYEQYF. The DNA of the CDR3 is TGCAGCGTTTTAGCCTACGAGCAGTACTTC.

This clone appeared a few times. The chain uses TRBV11-2 and TRBJ2-5; 7 positions match TRBD2. V shed 4 bases, J shed 10 bases, and the junction held 12 bases outside the gene matches. Germline loops: CDR1 SGHAT, CDR2 FQNNGV. CDR3 length: 14 residues. In nucleotides, the CDR3 is TGTGCCAGCAGCTCAGCGGGATACACGGGTGGCCAGTACTTC. Translation: CASSSAGYTGGQYF.

The V gene is TRBV7-8, the J gene TRBJ2-5; 11 nucleotides align to TRBD2. The CDR3 length is 14 residues. Germline loops: CDR1 SGHVS, CDR2 FQNEAQ. The J segment lost 6 bases and the V segment lost 3 bases, leaving 3 bases of the junction unmatched. CDR3 bases: TGTGCCAGCAGCTTGGCTAGCGGGGGGAAGACCCAGTACTTC. This gives the protein CASSLASGGKTQYF. Together with reference TRBV7-8 and TRBJ2-5, the CDR3 gives the full variable domain: GAGVSQSPRYKVAKRGQDVALRCDPISGHVSLFWYQQALGQGPEFLTYFQNEAQLDKSGLPSDRFFAERPEGSVSTLKIQRTQQEDSAVYLCASSLASGGKTQYFGPGTRLLVL.